The present T cell receptor (beta chain) was sequenced within a study of blood T cell repertoires in COVID-19. Study as a whole: The study drew acute and convalescent COVID-19 samples from the United States, Italy and Spain. The cDNA or gDNA used as material had been derived from T cells, B-cell-depleted T cells, or PBMCs.

The CDR3 contains 15 residues. V was clipped by 0 bases and J by 3 bases, with 9 bases between them. The V gene's germline CDR1 is SGHNT and CDR2 YYREEE (reference sequence). Authors' processing steps: Reference gene primer amplification yielded estimated nucleated cell counts. TCRdb's table, derived via immunoSEQ multiplex PCR, lists solely in-frame clones and lacks some. That table is the source of V, J and clone size, and D and trimming were worked out from the DNA. The sample shows around 290,000 clones, roughly 86% of them seen only once. Input material: peripheral blood. V gene TRBV5-4 combines with J gene TRBJ2-2, with D unresolved. The origin of this receptor is a woman aged 45-65 years who had recovered from COVID-19. The CDR3 loop reads CASSLVSRDTGELFF. CDR3 DNA sequence: TGTGCCAGCAGCTTGGTGTCTAGAGACACCGGGGAGCTGTTTTTT.